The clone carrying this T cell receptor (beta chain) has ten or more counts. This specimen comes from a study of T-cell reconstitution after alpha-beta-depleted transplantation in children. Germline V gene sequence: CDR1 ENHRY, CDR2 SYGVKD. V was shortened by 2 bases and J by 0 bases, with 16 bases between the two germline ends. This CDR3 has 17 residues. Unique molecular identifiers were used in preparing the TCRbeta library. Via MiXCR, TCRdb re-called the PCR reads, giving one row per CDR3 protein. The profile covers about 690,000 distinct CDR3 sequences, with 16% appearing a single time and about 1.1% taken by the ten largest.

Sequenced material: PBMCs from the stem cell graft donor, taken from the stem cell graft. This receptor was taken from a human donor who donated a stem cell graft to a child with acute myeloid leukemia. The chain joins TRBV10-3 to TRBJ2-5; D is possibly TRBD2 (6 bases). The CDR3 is CAISEPARTTNQETQYF. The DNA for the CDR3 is TGTGCCATCAGTGAGCCGGCGAGGACTACGAACCAAGAGACCCAGTACTTC.